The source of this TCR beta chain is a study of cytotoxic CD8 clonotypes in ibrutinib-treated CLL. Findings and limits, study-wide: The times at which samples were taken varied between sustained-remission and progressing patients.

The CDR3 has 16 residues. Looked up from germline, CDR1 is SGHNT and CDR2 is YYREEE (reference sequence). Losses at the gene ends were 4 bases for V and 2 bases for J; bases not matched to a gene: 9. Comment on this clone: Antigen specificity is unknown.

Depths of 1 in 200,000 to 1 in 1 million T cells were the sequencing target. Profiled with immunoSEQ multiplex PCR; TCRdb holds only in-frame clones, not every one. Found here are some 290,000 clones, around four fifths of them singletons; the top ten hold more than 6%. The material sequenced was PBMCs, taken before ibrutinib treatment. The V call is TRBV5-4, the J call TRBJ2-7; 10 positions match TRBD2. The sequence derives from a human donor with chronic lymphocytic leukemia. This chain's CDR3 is CASSRGTSAKTYEQYF. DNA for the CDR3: TGTGCCAGCAGCCGGGGGACTAGCGCGAAAACCTACGAGCAGTACTTC.